This entry features one TCR beta chain sequence. The data derive from a study of early T cells in non-severe SARS-CoV-2 infection. The CDR3 is made up of 14 amino acids. The germline CDR1 and CDR2 sequences are SGHAT and FQDESV (reference sequence). V was pared by 4 bases and J by 3 bases, with 10 bases between. TCRdb re-called the 5' RACE reads with MiXCR, one entry per CDR3 protein. This sample has some 70,000 distinct CDR3 sequences; approximately 9.5% occur once, and the top ten carry about 6%. The specimen was whole blood. This receptor was obtained from an adult who was a healthcare worker with PCR-confirmed SARS-CoV-2 infection or an uninfected control (not recorded which). V and J are TRBV11-1 and TRBJ2-4; no definite D call. The CDR3 spells CASSYGPGKNIQYF. CDR3 bases: TGTGCCAGCAGCTATGGACCAGGCAAAAACATTCAGTACTTC.